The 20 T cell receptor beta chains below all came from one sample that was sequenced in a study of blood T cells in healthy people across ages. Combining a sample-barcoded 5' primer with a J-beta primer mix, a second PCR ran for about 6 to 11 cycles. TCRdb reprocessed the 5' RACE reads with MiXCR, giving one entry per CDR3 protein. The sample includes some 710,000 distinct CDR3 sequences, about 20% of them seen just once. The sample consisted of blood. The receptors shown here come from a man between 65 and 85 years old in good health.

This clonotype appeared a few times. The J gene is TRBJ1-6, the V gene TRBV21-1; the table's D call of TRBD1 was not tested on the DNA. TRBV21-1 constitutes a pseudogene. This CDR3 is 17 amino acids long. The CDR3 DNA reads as TGTGCCACTCCCGGGACAGGGCCAAAATCCTATAATTCACCCCTCCACTTT. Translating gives CATPGTGPKSYNSPLHF.

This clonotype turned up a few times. The CDR3 DNA is TGCAGTGCTAGAGATCCTATTCTCGGGGCAGGTGAGCAGTTCTTC. It specifies CSARDPILGAGEQFF. The chain links TRBV20-1 to TRBJ2-1; D tentatively fits TRBD1 or TRBD2 (5 bases each). The CDR3 is 15 residues long. The germline V gene encodes CDR1 DFQATT and CDR2 SNEGSKA (reference sequence). Trimming cost V 0 bases and J 9 bases, with 18 bases left between them.

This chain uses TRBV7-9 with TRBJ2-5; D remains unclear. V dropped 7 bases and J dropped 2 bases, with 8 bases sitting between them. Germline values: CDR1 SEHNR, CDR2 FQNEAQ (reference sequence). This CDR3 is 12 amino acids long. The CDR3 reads CASTRSQETQYF. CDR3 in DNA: TGTGCCAGCACCAGGTCTCAAGAGACCCAGTACTTC.

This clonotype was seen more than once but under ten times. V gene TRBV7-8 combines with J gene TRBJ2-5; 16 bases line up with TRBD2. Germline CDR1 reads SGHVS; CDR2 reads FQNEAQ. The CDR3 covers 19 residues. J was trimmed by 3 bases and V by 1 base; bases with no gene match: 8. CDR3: CASSLGQGLAGGQEETQYF. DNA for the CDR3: TGTGCCAGCAGCTTAGGACAGGGACTAGCGGGGGGGCAAGAAGAGACCCAGTACTTC.

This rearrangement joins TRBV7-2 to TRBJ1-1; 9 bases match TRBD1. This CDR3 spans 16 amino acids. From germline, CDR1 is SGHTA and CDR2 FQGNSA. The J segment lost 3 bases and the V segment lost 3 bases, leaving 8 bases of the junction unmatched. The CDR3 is CASSFVQGAGHTEAFF. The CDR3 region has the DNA TGTGCCAGCAGCTTCGTACAGGGGGCAGGACACACTGAAGCTTTCTTT.

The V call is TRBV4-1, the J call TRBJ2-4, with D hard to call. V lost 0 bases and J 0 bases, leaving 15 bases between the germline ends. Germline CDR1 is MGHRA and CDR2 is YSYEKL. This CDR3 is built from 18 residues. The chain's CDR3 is CASSQDSAGVGAKNIQYF. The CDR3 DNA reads TGCGCCAGCAGCCAAGATTCGGCAGGAGTCGGAGCCAAAAACATTCAGTACTTC.

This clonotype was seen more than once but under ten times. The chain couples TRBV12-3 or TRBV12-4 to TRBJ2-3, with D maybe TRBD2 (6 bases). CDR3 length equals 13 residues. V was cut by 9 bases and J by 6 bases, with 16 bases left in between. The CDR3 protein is CASREWEDDTQYF. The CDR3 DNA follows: TGTGCCAGTCGGGAGTGGGAGGACGATACGCAGTATTTT.

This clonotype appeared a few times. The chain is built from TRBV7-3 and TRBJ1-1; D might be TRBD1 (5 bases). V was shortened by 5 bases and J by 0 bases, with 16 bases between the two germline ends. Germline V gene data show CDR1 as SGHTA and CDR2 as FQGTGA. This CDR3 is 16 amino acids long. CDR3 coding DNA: TGTGCCAGCAGCCCCAGAGTCGGGGCCATGAACACTGAAGCTTTCTTT. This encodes CASSPRVGAMNTEAFF.

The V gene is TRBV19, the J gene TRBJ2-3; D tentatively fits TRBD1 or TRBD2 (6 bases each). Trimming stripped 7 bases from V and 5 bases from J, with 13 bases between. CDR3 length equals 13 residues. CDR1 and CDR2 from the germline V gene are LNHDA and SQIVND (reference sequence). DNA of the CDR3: TGTGCCAGTACCTCACAGGGAGGAGATACGCAGTATTTT. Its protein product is CASTSQGGDTQYF.

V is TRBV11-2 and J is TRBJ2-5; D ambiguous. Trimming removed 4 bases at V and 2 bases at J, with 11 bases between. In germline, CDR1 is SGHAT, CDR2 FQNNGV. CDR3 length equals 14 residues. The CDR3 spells CASSSGPVQETQYF. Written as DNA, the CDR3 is TGTGCCAGCAGCTCCGGTCCGGTACAAGAGACCCAGTACTTC.

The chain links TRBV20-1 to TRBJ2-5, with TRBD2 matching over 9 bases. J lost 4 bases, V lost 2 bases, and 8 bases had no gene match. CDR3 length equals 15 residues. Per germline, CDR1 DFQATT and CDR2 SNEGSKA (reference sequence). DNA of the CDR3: TGCAGTGCTAGAAAGTCCGGACTAGCGAGAGAGACCCAGTACTTC. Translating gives CSARKSGLARETQYF.

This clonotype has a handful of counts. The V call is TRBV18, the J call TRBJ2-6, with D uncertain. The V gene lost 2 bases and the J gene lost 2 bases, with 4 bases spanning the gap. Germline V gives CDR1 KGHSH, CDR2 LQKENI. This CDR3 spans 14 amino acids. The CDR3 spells CASSPDTGANVLTF. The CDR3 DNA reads TGTGCCAGCTCACCAGATACTGGGGCCAACGTCCTGACTTTC.

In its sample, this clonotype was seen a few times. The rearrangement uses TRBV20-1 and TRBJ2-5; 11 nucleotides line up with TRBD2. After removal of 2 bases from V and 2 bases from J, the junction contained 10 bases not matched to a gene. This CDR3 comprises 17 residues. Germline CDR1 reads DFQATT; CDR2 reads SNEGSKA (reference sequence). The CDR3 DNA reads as TGCAGTGCTAGATCTATCTTAGGACTAGCGGGTCAAGAGACCCAGTACTTC. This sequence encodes CSARSILGLAGQETQYF.

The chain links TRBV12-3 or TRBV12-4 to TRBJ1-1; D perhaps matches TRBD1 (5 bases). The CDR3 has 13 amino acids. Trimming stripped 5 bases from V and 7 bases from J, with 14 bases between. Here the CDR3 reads CASSPGRGREAFF. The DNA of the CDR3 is TGTGCCAGCAGTCCTGGACGGGGCCGTGAAGCTTTCTTT.

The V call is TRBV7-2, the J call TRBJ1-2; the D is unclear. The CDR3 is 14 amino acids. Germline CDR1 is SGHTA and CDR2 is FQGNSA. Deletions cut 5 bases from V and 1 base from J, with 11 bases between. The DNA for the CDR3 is TGTGCCAGCAGCACCCGAGGGTTTAACTATGGCTACACCTTC. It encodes CASSTRGFNYGYTF.

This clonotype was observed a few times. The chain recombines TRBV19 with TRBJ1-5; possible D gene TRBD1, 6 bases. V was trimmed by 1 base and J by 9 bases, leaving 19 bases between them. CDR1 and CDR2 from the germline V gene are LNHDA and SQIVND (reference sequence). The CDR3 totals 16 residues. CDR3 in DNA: TGTGCCAGTAGTATAGGGACCGGGACACCGTTTTGGCCCCAGCATTTT. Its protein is CASSIGTGTPFWPQHF.

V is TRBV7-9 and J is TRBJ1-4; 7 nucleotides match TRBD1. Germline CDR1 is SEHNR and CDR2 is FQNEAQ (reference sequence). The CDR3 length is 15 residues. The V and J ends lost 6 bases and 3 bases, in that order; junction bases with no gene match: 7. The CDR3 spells CASSSRQGANEKLFF. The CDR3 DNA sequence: TGTGCCAGCAGTTCACGACAGGGCGCTAATGAAAAACTGTTTTTT.

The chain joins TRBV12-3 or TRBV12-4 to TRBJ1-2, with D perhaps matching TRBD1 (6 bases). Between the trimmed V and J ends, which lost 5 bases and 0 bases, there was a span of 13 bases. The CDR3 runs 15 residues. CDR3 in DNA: TGTGCCAGCAGTCTTATACAGGGCACTAACTATGGCTACACCTTC. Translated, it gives CASSLIQGTNYGYTF.

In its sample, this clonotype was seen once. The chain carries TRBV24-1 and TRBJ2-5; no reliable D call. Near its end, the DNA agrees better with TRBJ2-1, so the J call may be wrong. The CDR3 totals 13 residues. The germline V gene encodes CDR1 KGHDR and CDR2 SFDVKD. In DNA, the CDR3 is TGTGCCACCAGTCTCACCCCTGGCAATGAGCAGTTCTTC. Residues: CATSLTPGNEQFF.

CDR3: CASRRMPGNTIYF. CDR3 sequence (DNA): TGTGCCAGCAGAAGAATGCCAGGAAACACCATATATTTT. V gene TRBV12-3 or TRBV12-4 combines with J gene TRBJ1-3; D call uncertain. The CDR3 length is 13 residues. V was pared by 6 bases and J by 4 bases, with 10 bases between.